This T cell receptor beta chain was profiled in a study of Graves' ophthalmopathy and Graves' hyperthyroidism. Whole-study findings and limits: The model's prediction of ophthalmopathy progression had about 70% sensitivity and roughly 72% specificity.

CDR3 regions of TCR beta were amplified from RNA transcripts. After a first-round RT-PCR with HTBI primers, a second-round multiplex PCR was run. MiXCR, run by TCRdb on the multiplex PCR reads, gives a single entry per CDR3 protein. The sample has about 200,000 distinct CDR3 sequences; approximately 29% are singletons. This clonotype appeared many times. Its antigen is still unknown. The source is a man between 50 and 59 years old with Graves' ophthalmopathy. Sequences were obtained from peripheral blood.

The CDR3 protein is CASRSGTGGVGNQPQHF. Written as DNA, the CDR3 is TGTGCCAGCAGGTCCGGGACAGGGGGCGTGGGCAATCAGCCCCAGCATTTT. The chain combines TRBV28 with TRBJ1-5, with 12 positions matching TRBD1. CDR1 and CDR2 (germline): MDHEN, SYDVKM. Germline trimming cut 6 bases from V and 2 bases from J; bases unmatched to any gene: 8. CDR3 size: 17 residues. The variable domain in full, with the rest retrieved from reference TRBV28 and TRBJ1-5, is DVKVTQSSRYLVKRTGEKVFLECVQDMDHENMFWYRQDPGLGLRLIYFSYDVKMKEKGDIPEGYSVSREKKERFSLILESASTNQTSMYLCASRSGTGGVGNQPQHFGDGTRLSIL.